These T cell receptor beta chains were read from a single sample in a study of shared clonotypes between healthy human individuals. TCRdb keeps only in-frame clones here, not all; method: immunoSEQ multiplex PCR. The sample consists of roughly 2.5 million clones, around nine tenths of them appearing once. The source material was naive CD4+ T cells sorted from blood. The receptors derive from a man between 18 and 29 years old in good health. Each CDR3 is given with its conserved first and last residue. The order of the fields is D gene, J gene, clone size, V gene, CDR3 DNA, CDR3 protein. A D gene is named only where the DNA matches it firmly. Size is omitted from some rows. Given values are once, few, many or a class for expanded clones.

>.|TRBJ1-6|.|TRBV5-1
TGCGCCAGCAGCTTCGGGACGGTAAATTCACCCCTCCACTTT
CASSFGTVNSPLHF
>TRBD1|TRBJ1-1|.|TRBV18
TGTGCCAGCTCACGGCAAGGGGGCCTCACGCCGAACACTGAAGCTTTCTTT
CASSRQGGLTPNTEAFF
>TRBD1|TRBJ1-5|.|TRBV7-2
TGTGCCAGCAGCTTAGTCGGGACAGGCCTACATCAGCCCCAGCATTTT
CASSLVGTGLHQPQHF
>.|TRBJ2-5|.|TRBV7-9
TGTGCCAGCGGCCGACCTTTTCAAGAGACCCAGTACTTC
CASGRPFQETQYF
>TRBD1|TRBJ2-1|.|TRBV4-3
TGCGCCAGCAGCCAAGATAGGACAGGAAAACTTTACAATGAGCAGTTCTTC
CASSQDRTGKLYNEQFF
>.|TRBJ1-2|.|TRBV6-1
TGTGCCAGCAGTCCGGACAGATACTCCGACTATGGCTACACCTTC
CASSPDRYSDYGYTF
>TRBD1|TRBJ1-4|.|TRBV2
TGTGCCAGCAGTGTTCAGGGACAGAGAAATGAAAAACTGTTTTTT
CASSVQGQRNEKLFF
>.|TRBJ2-1|once|TRBV4-3
TGCGCCAGCAGCCAAGATGCGGCGTTGGAGTTCTTC
CASSQDAALEFF
>TRBD1|TRBJ2-7|once|TRBV7-2
TGTGCCAGCAGCTCAACCTCCGGGACAGGTTTCTACGAGCAGTACTTC
CASSSTSGTGFYEQYF
>TRBD2|TRBJ2-7|.|TRBV7-2
TGTGCCAGCAGCTCCCGGGCGGGAGGGCCCTCCTACGAGCAGTACTTC
CASSSRAGGPSYEQYF
>.|TRBJ2-7|.|TRBV11-3
TGTGCCAGCAGCTTGGAAGGGGCCAGCTACGAGCAGTACTTC
CASSLEGASYEQYF
>TRBD2|TRBJ2-7|.|TRBV5-4
TGTGCCAGCAGCTCCCCGGCTAGCGGGAAAAGCGAGCAGTACTTC
CASSSPASGKSEQYF
>.|TRBJ1-4|.|TRBV4-1
TGCGCCAGCAGCCAAAAAGGTCCTGGGGGTTTGGGGTATGAAAAACTGTTTTTT
CASSQKGPGGLGYEKLFF
>.|TRBJ2-7|.|TRBV2
TGTGCCAGCAGTGAAGCGTGGGGAACCAGTAACTACGAGCAGTACTTC
CASSEAWGTSNYEQYF
>TRBD1|TRBJ2-7|.|TRBV6-6
TGTGCCAGCAGTTACTCCAGGACAGGCCCAACCTACGAGCAGTACTTC
CASSYSRTGPTYEQYF
>.|TRBJ2-3|.|TRBV30
TGTGCCTGGAGTGGGAGGGGTAGCACAGATACGCAGTATTTT
CAWSGRGSTDTQYF
>TRBD1|TRBJ2-5|.|TRBV29-1
TGCAGCGTTGATCGGGACAGGGGAGAGACCCAGTACTTC
CSVDRDRGETQYF
>.|TRBJ2-5|once|TRBV18
TGTGCCAGCTCACCGCTGACAGCCACGGAGACCCAGTACTTC
CASSPLTATETQYF
>TRBD2|TRBJ2-7|.|TRBV6-5
TGTGCCAGCAGTTACGGAGCGGGGGGGCAAGGCGAGCAGTACTTC
CASSYGAGGQGEQYF
>TRBD2|TRBJ2-7|few|TRBV18
TGTGCCAGCTCACCGGGACTAGCGGGGGCCTACGAGCAGTACTTC
CASSPGLAGAYEQYF
>.|TRBJ2-2|.|TRBV27
TGTGCCAGCAGTTGGATGGGCCAGGCAAGCGGGGAGCTGTTTTTT
CASSWMGQASGELFF
>.|TRBJ2-3|few|TRBV5-1
TGCGCCAGCAGGCAAAGCGCGCGGGGCACAGATACGCAGTATTTT
CASRQSARGTDTQYF
>.|TRBJ1-1|few|TRBV6-5
TGTGCCAGCAGTTACGATGAGAGACGCCTCCACACTGAAGCTTTCTTT
CASSYDERRLHTEAFF
>.|TRBJ1-6|.|TRBV7-2
TGTGCCAGCAGCCTCCAATCACAGGGTAATTCACCCCTCCACTTT
CASSLQSQGNSPLHF
>.|TRBJ2-5|.|TRBV5-4
TGTGCCAGCAGCCTTACCGGGGGGCAAAGGGAGACCCAGTACTTC
CASSLTGGQRETQYF
>TRBD1|TRBJ2-7|.|TRBV28
TGTGCCAGCAGTTTAGGAGGGACAGGGTCCAACGAGCAGTACTTC
CASSLGGTGSNEQYF
>.|TRBJ1-2|.|TRBV9
TGTGCCAGCAGCGTAGCTCTCGGGAATCCCTATGGCTACACCTTC
CASSVALGNPYGYTF
>.|TRBJ1-2|.|TRBV6-6
TGTGCCAGCAGTTACACAGGAGACTATGGCTACACCTTC
CASSYTGDYGYTF
>.|TRBJ1-2|.|TRBV7-9
TGTGCCAGCAGCTCCCGGACGGGGCTTCATATTAACTATGGCTACACCTTC
CASSSRTGLHINYGYTF
>.|TRBJ1-1|.|TRBV5-1
TGCGCCAGCAGCCAAGGACAGAACACTGAAGCTTTCTTT
CASSQGQNTEAFF
>.|TRBJ1-3|.|TRBV21-1
TGTGCCAGCAGCAAAGGGTCGGCAGGGAGACCCTCTGGAAACACCATATATTTT
CASSKGSAGRPSGNTIYF
>.|TRBJ2-1|.|TRBV30
TGTGCCTGGAGAGGGAGCAGAGAGCAGTTCTTC
CAWRGSREQFF
>.|TRBJ2-5|.|TRBV11-2
TGTGCCAGCAGCTTAGAGCGAGAGACCCAGTACTTC
CASSLERETQYF